The T cell receptor beta chain under discussion was sequenced for a study of cytomegalovirus exposure and HLA in healthy donors. The PCR employed 60 Vbeta primers together with 13 Jbeta primers. Measured with immunoSEQ multiplex PCR; TCRdb has only the in-frame clones, and not every one. The data contain roughly 150,000 clones, about three quarters of them singletons. In this sample, this clone turned up once. Its antigen is not identified. Study results and caveats: Per a later analysis, about 18,000 TCR beta sequences showed association with HLA alleles at 0.05 false discovery rate. Reportedly, cytomegalovirus status was diagnosed with high sensitivity and specificity.

This CDR3 has 15 residues. The chain carries TRBV21-1 and TRBJ1-1. TRBV21-1 is a pseudogene locus. The sequenced material came from PBMCs. The origin of this receptor is a male donor in good health and CMV-seronegative. In nucleotides, the CDR3 is TGTGCCAGCAGCCCTCCCCTCCCTCGGAACACTGAAGCTTTCTTT. This gives the protein CASSPPLPRNTEAFF.